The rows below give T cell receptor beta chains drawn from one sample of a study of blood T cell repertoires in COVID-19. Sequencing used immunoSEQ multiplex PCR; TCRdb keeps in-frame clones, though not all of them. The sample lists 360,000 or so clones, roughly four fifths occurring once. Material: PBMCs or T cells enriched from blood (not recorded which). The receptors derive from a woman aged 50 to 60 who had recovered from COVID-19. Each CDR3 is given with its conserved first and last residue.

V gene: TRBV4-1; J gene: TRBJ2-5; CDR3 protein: CASSQETSGRPQETQYF
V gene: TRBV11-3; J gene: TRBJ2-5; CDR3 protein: CASSQGLAIGRETQYF
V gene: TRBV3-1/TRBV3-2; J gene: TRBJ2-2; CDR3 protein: CASSHRTANTGELFF
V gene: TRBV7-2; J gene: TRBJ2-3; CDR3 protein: CASSPVAGVTDTQYF
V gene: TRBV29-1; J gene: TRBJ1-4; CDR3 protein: CSVGHGGEKLFF
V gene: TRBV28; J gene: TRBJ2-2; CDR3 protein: CVTRGAGTGELFF
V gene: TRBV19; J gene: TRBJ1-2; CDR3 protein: CASSIAANYGYTF
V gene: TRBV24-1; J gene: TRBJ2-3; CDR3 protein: CATSDTGTDTQYF
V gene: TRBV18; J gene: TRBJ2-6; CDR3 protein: CASSPQAPTGANVLTF
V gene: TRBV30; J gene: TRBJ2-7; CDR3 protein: CAWSVRSGTLTLREQYF
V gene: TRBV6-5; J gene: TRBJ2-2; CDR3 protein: CASSPQGLSTGELFF
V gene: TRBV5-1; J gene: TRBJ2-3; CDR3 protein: CASSLAGVGTDTQYF
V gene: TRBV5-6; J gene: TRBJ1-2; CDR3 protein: CASSQSGTAPYGYTF
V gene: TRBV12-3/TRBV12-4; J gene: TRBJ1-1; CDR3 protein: CASSFAERGEAFF
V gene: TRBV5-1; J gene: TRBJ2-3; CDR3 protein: CASSPGTDTQYF
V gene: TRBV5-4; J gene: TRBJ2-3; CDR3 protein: CASSSPSGRAPTDTQYF
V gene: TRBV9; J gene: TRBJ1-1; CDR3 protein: CASSVGSAGTEAFF
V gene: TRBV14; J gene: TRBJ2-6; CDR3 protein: CASSQDRWGRGSGANVLTF
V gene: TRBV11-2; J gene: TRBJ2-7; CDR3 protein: CASSLGPSYEQYF
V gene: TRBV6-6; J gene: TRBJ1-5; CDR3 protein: CASRLARSNSNQPQHF
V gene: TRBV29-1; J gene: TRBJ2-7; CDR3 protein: CSVLSRDSSYEQYF
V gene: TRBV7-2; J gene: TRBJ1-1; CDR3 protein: CASSISWTNTEAFF
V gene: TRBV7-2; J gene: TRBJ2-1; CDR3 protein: CASSLALAGGNEQFF
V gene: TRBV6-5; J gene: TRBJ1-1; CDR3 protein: CASSSGTGGNTEAFF
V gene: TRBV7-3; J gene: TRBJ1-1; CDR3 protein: CASSQMPGLNTEAFF
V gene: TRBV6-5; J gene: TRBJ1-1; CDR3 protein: CASSPTLNTEAFF
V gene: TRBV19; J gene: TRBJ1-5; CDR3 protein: CATKDPGRNQPQHF
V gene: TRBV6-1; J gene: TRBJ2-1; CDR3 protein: CASSARTSGRRDEQFF
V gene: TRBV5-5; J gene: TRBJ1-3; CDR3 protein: CASSFTSGNTIYF
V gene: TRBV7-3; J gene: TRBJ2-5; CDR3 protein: CASSTGARETQYF
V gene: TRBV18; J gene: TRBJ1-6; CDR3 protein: CASSRQANSPLHF
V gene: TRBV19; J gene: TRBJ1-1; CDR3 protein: CASSPISNGAFF
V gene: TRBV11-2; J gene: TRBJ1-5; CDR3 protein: CASSRSGDSNQPQHF
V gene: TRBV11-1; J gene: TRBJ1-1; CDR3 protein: CASSFVAGAKAFF
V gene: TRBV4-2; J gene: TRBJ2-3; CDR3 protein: CASTLTGQINKKLAGSTDTQYF
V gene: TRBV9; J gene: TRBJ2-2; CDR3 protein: CASMDSNTGELFF
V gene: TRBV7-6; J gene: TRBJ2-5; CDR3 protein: CASSLTSGGAWETQYF
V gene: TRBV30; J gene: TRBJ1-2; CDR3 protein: CAWIQDSSYGYTF
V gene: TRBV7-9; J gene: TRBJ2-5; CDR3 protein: CASSLGTGVQETQYF
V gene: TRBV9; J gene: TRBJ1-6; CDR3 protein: CASSERLQPGSPLHF
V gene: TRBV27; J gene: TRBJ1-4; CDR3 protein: CASSITDRGKLFF
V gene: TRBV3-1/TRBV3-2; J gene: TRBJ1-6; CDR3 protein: CASSDTGGSPLHF